This T cell receptor beta chain was recovered during a study of T cell repertoires in cytomegalovirus infection. The overall study: It was recently identified HLA-C-restricted and well-studied HLA-B-restricted CMV epitopes that the study used. Signatures in public TCR beta sequences pointed to both CMV infection and matching HLA type.

This clonotype was observed a few times. No antigen is known for it. V lost 8 bases, J lost 2 bases, and 15 bases lay in between. The CDR3 totals 14 residues. Germline-derived CDR1 and CDR2 are SNHLY and FYNNEI. Study results and caveats: Accumulated public TCR beta family frequency recognized individuals carrying CMV together with the relevant HLA. HLA-C-restricted CMV clonotypes gave the most frequent clonotype in two of eight donors.

One entry per CDR3 protein results from TCRdb running MiXCR on the reads. The sample includes about 120,000 distinct CDR3 sequences, about 30% of them seen just once. V usage is TRBV2 and J usage is TRBJ2-5; the D gene is possibly TRBD1 (6 bases). The source of this sequence is a human donor in good health (CMV status not recorded). Some clones in this sample may be carry-over from other donors' samples. The source material was CD8+ T cells from cultured PBMCs, sampled from culture after CMV antigen stimulation. CDR3 region: CASGPRTVQETQYF. The CDR3, as DNA: TGTGCCAGCGGACCCCGGACAGTACAAGAGACCCAGTACTTC.